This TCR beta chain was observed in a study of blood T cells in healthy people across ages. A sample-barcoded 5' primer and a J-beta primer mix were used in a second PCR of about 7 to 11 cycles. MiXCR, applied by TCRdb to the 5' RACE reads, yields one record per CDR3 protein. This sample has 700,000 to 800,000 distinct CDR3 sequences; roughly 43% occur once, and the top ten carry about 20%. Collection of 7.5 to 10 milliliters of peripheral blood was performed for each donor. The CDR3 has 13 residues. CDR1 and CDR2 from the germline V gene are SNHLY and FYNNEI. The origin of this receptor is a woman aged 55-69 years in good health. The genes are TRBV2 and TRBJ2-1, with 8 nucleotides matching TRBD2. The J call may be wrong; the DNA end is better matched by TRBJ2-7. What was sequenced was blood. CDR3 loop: CAIGGGTYNEQYF. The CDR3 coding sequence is TGTGCCATCGGGGGGGGCACCTACAATGAGCAGTACTTC.